This T cell receptor (beta chain) appears in the sequencing data of a study of T cell responses to AZD1222 COVID-19 vaccine (dated by TCRdb to about 2021). Broadly, across the study: AZD1222 recipients whose second dose came at about 4 weeks and those whose second dose came at about 12 weeks were combined into one group, since spike-specific TCR depth and breadth did not differ between the two schedules. Trial participants were enrolled by age into 18-55, 56-69 and 70-plus year subgroups, with 148, 28 and 57 TCR-sequenced participants respectively. A total of 233 trial participants underwent TCR sequencing, of whom about 210 had received two doses of AZD1222 and around 25 had received two doses of the MenACWY control vaccine. The research as a whole found: The 56-69-year group was small, and its depth increase did not reach significance, likely because of low power. Participants were mostly white British, with more females than males. The authors suggested clonal diversity may have been underestimated. Epitopes outside the regions mutated in the B.1.351 and B.1.1.7 variants were reportedly recognized by nearly half of the unique spike-specific TCRs. After two AZD1222 doses, spike-specific TCR breadth and depth were significantly higher than at day 0 and than in MenACWY recipients. Conclusions about previously exposed vaccinees are limited because only six or seven AZD1222 recipients were SARS-CoV-2 seropositive at baseline. Because no samples from the day 14 peak response were available, repertoires could be characterized only after the peak T cell response. Vaccine-associated CD4 TCRs spanned the whole spike protein, with dominant responses in regions 160-218 and 743-854.

The label giving this sample's time point can be read as: baseline before first vaccination. Samples from vaccinated people were obtained from the UK trials COV001 and COV002, which included a single-blind randomized controlled phase 2/3 trial of AZD1222 (ChAdOx1 nCoV-19) in healthy adults. For TCRbeta chain sequencing, PBMC samples were collected from trial participants at day 0 and at day 28 after the second dose. The CDR3 regions of human TCRbeta chains were subjected to immunosequencing. As for how the authors treated the data: TCRs in the repertoires were matched against a reference library of SARS-CoV-2-specific TCRs that had been generated with the MIRA antigen-specificity platform. Breadth was defined as the fraction of unique TCRs that were SARS-CoV-2-associated, and depth was defined as the fraction of total T cells that were SARS-CoV-2-associated. Using the MIRA data, every spike-specific TCR was mapped to the spike region that the TCR reacted to and assigned to either a CD4 or a CD8 class. Log10-transformed breadth and depth values were compared by one-way ANOVA with Sidak's multiple comparisons tests. TCRdb provides this immuneACCESS table in a form limited to in-frame rearrangements. Some clones are lacking; in checked studies, under half of them reflect an unresolved V gene, and why the rest are absent is not known. V and J calls and clone size are copied from that table; D and trimming were computed from the DNA. Here the sample has 97,000 or so clones; 84% occur a single time. Over 15% of the sample is held by the ten biggest clonotypes.

This clone was recorded a few times. Its antigen specificity is not known. Base quality data are lacking; no much larger clone is found one base away. The sample here was peripheral blood, taken on day 0 of AZD1222 vaccination. The receptor was isolated from an adult in good health.

The CDR3 here reads CASTQGPGLGSDTQYF. Here is the DNA: TGTGCCAGCACCCAGGGTCCCGGATTAGGTTCAGATACGCAGTATTTT. The sequence links TRBV7-2 to TRBJ2-3; TRBD1 is a weak D gene call, 5 bases matching. The junction carries 21 bases between V and J, which are trimmed by 7 bases and 4 bases respectively. Taken from the germline V gene, the CDR1 and CDR2 loops are SGHTA and FQGNSA. The CDR3 runs 16 residues from the cysteine to the phenylalanine. Only the CDR3 portion is preserved as DNA: 48 bases, with reading frame beginning at the first base. The entire variable domain, with the stretches around the CDR3 drawn from the reference TRBV7-2 and TRBJ2-3 proteins, is GAGVSQSPSNKVTEKGKDVELRCDPISGHTALYWYRQSLGQGLEFLIYFQGNSAPDKSGLPSDRFSAERTGGSVSTLTIQRTQQEDSAVYLCASTQGPGLGSDTQYFGPGTRLTVL.